The next 4 T cell receptor beta chains were all read from a single sample in a study of blood T cell repertoires in COVID-19 (dated by TCRdb to the early 2020s). Receptor amplification or capture employed the immunoSEQ multiplex PCR assay. TCRdb mirrors the immuneACCESS table, restricted to in-frame sequences. Some clones are absent from its copies; in checked studies, under half trace to an unresolved V gene, and the reason for the others is unknown. The sample table lists about 64,000 clones, roughly 93% of them with a count of one. Approximately 1.5% of the sample is in the top ten clones. The sample taken for sequencing was peripheral blood. These receptors all stem from a human donor in a cohort sampled during active COVID-19.

This chain uses TRBV11-2 with TRBJ1-2, with 10 bases lining up with TRBD1. V was pared by 5 bases and J by 6 bases, with 9 bases of the junction left unmatched. This CDR3 is 15 amino acids long. Germline CDR1 SGHAT, CDR2 FQNNGV. Here the CDR3 reads CASSQLRQGANGYTF. Written as DNA, the CDR3 is TGTGCCAGCAGCCAACTACGACAGGGGGCTAATGGCTACACCTTC.

The sample holds one count of this clone. The V call is TRBV18, the J call TRBJ1-1, with 9 bases aligning to TRBD1. V shed 2 bases, J shed 8 bases, and the junction held 6 bases outside the gene matches. CDR1 and CDR2 (germline): KGHSH, LQKENI. The CDR3 runs to 14 residues. The DNA for the CDR3 is TGTGCCAGCTCACCATGGGGGACAGGGAACGAAGCTTTCTTT. Translation gives CASSPWGTGNEAFF.

V gene TRBV19 combines with J gene TRBJ1-1, with D perhaps TRBD1 (6 bases). V was shortened by 5 bases and J by 0 bases, with 10 bases between the two germline ends. This CDR3 comprises 14 residues. Looked up from germline, CDR1 is LNHDA and CDR2 is SQIVND (reference sequence). As DNA, the CDR3 is TGTGCCAGTAGTCCGGACAGCCTGAACACTGAAGCTTTCTTT. Amino acids: CASSPDSLNTEAFF.

The chain joins TRBV3-1 (or the pseudogene TRBV3-2) to TRBJ2-2; 9 positions agree with TRBD2. J gave up 2 bases and V 2 bases, and 0 bases lay outside the gene matches. Germline CDR1 and CDR2: LGHDT and YNNKEL (reference sequence). This CDR3 comprises 15 residues. CDR3 protein: CASSQLAGNTGELFF. Written as DNA, the CDR3 is TGTGCCAGCAGCCAACTAGCGGGAAACACCGGGGAGCTGTTTTTT.